The present entry profiles one T cell receptor (beta chain) with its context. The protocol was immunoSEQ multiplex PCR, while the TCRdb copy is restricted to in-frame clones and leaves out a portion. Here the sample spans about 2.4 million clones, 80% to 95% being singletons. This CDR3 comprises 15 residues. Losses at the gene ends were 6 bases for V and 4 bases for J; bases not matched to a gene: 6. From germline, CDR1 is SGHNT and CDR2 YENEEA. The sample originates from a study of shared clonotypes between healthy human individuals. The sample was naive CD4+ T cells from PBMCs. Subset described: CD45RA+ positively selected. The TCR was taken from a young man in good health. Some clones in this sample may be carry-over from other donors' samples. This rearrangement joins TRBV11-3 to TRBJ2-2; 9 bases fit TRBD1. CDR3 protein: CASSQGQGITGELFF. The CDR3 DNA sequence: TGTGCCAGCAGTCAGGGACAGGGCATCACCGGGGAGCTGTTTTTT.